In its sample, the clone carrying this T cell receptor (beta chain) was seen a few times. Its antigen is unknown. The data derive from a study of cytomegalovirus exposure and HLA in healthy donors. Libraries were prepared by immunoSEQ multiplex PCR; TCRdb keeps only in-frame clonotypes and omits some of them. The sample gives some 150,000 clones, roughly 88% of which show up once; 7.9% is in the top ten. Study-level points and caveats: It was found in a later analysis that first-cohort TCR clusters tended to co-occur in the 100 to 150 validation repertoires. Many donors carried some public TCRs, although rarity characterized most TCR sequences. Reports described diagnosis of cytomegalovirus status by the classifier as highly specific and sensitive. Researchers catalogued about 150 TCR beta chains as cytomegalovirus-associated.

The CDR3 consists of 13 residues. V gave up 2 bases and J gave up 11 bases, with 12 bases separating them. Germline V CDR1 and CDR2: SEHNR, FQNEAQ (reference sequence). This clonotype originated in a woman under 30 in good health and CMV-seropositive. The sequenced sample was PBMCs. The chain joins TRBV7-9 to TRBJ2-2, with D possibly being TRBD2 (6 bases). The CDR3: CASSLTKGGELFF. The CDR3 DNA is TGTGCCAGCAGCTTAACAAAGGGAGGAGAGCTGTTTTTT.